This paragraph reports one TCR beta chain. The entry originates in a study of blood T cell repertoires in COVID-19. Study information: Samples representing acute and convalescent COVID-19 were sourced from the United States, Italy and Spain. The cDNA or gDNA used as material had been derived from T cells, B-cell-depleted T cells, or PBMCs.

Study processing details: It was from reference gene primer amplification that nucleated cell counts were estimated. TCRdb's copy holds only in-frame clones and misses some; the assay was immunoSEQ multiplex PCR. The D gene and trimming were derived from the DNA, and the V and J assignments and clone size from that table. The table includes approximately 210,000 clones, more than 75% detected once. The CDR3 extends over 13 amino acids. V was shortened by 3 bases and J by 2 bases, with 8 bases between the two germline ends. The germline CDR1 and CDR2 sequences are SGHRS and YFSETQ. This clonotype was sampled from a human donor in a cohort sampled during active COVID-19. V is TRBV5-1 and J is TRBJ1-1; tentative D call: TRBD1 (6 bases). Sample: peripheral blood. CDR3 coding DNA: TGCGCCAGCAGCTGGACAGACAACACTGAAGCTTTCTTT. It codes for CASSWTDNTEAFF. Full variable domain (missing parts from reference TRBV5-1 and TRBJ1-1): KAGVTQTPRYLIKTRGQQVTLSCSPISGHRSVSWYQQTPGQGLQFLFEYFSETQRNKGNFPGRFSGRQFSNSRSEMNVSTLELGDSALYLCASSWTDNTEAFFGQGTRLTVV.